This TCR beta chain was captured by sequencing in a study of technical replicates of blood from a handful of donors. The CDR3 contains 15 residues. Germline V lookup: CDR1 LGHNA, CDR2 YSLEER. Trimming cost V 0 bases and J 8 bases; bases outside gene matches: 4. The protocol was immunoSEQ multiplex PCR, while the TCRdb copy is restricted to in-frame clones and leaves out a portion. The table includes about 76,000 clones, approximately 86% detected once. The source is a human donor in good health. Some clones in this sample may be carry-over from other donors' samples. The chain joins TRBV4-3 to TRBJ1-6, with 7 bases matching TRBD1. Sequenced input: PBMCs. The CDR3 DNA follows: TGCGCCAGCAGCCAAGATCGACAGGGATATTCACCCCTCCACTTT. Translation gives CASSQDRQGYSPLHF.